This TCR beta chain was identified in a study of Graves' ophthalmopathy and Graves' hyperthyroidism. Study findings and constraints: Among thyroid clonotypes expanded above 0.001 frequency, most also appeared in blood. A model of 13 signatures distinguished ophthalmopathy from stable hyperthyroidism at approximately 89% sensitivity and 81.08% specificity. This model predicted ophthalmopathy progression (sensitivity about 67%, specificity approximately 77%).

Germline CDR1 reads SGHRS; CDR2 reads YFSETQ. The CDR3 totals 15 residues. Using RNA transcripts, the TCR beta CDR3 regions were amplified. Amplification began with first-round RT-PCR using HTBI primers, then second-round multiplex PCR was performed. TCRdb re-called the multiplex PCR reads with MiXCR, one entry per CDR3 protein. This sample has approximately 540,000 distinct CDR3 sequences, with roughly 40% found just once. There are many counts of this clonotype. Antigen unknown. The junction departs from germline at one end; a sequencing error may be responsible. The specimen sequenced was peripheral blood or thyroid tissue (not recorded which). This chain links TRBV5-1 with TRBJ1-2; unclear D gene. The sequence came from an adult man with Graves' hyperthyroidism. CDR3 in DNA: TGCGCCAGCAGCTTTTCCCCAGAAGGAAACTATGACTACACCTTC. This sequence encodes CASSFSPEGNYDYTF.